Below are 28 T cell receptor beta chains sequenced from a single sample in a study of CD8 T cells in Susac syndrome. RNA was extracted with the RNeasy kit, and a quantity of about 0.45 to 1 ug was reverse transcribed using random hexamers. TCRdb independently ran MiXCR on the immunoSEQ multiplex PCR reads; one entry per CDR3 protein. The data show about 200,000 distinct CDR3 sequences, 85% to 95% seen once. Sequencing input: CD4+ T cells from PBMCs. The origin of the receptors is a human donor in good health.

As DNA, the CDR3 is TGTGCCAGCAGCGTGCCGGGACTAGGCCAGGACTATGGCTACACCTTC. It yields the protein CASSVPGLGQDYGYTF. J is TRBJ1-2 and V is TRBV5-4; D perhaps matches TRBD1 (5 bases). Trimming removed 4 bases at V and 3 bases at J, with 19 bases between. The CDR3 totals 16 residues. The germline gives CDR1 SGHNT, CDR2 YYREEE (reference sequence).

The chain uses TRBV5-4 and TRBJ2-1; D unresolved. Trimming cost V 0 bases and J 8 bases, with 15 bases left between them. Germline values: CDR1 SGHNT, CDR2 YYREEE (reference sequence). This CDR3 has 15 amino acids. CDR3 in DNA: TGTGCCAGCAGCTTGGGTCCCTCCCTAGGTGATGAGCAGTTCTTC. Translation gives CASSLGPSLGDEQFF.

V usage is TRBV28 and J usage is TRBJ1-5; no firm D call. In germline, CDR1 is MDHEN, CDR2 SYDVKM. This CDR3 has 12 residues. DNA of the CDR3: TGTGTGTCGGTGGGTTTGGGGCAGCCCCAGCATTTT. It encodes CVSVGLGQPQHF.

The chain uses TRBV3-1 and TRBJ2-1; possibly TRBD1 or TRBD2 for D (5 bases each). Trimming shortened V by 7 bases and J by 8 bases, and 18 bases separated the two germline ends. The CDR3 has 14 residues. Germline CDR1 is LGHDT and CDR2 is YNNKEL (reference sequence). The CDR3 loop reads CASKWDHWADEQFF. CDR3 coding DNA: TGTGCCAGCAAGTGGGACCATTGGGCCGATGAGCAGTTCTTC.

The gene calls are TRBV20-1 and TRBJ2-7, with 10 bases aligning to TRBD2. The CDR3 has 13 residues. The V segment lost 6 bases and the J segment 0 bases; nucleotides outside the gene matches: 2. Germline CDR1 reads DFQATT; CDR2 reads SNEGSKA (reference sequence). DNA of the CDR3: TGCAGTGCCTTAGCGGGGGGCTCCTACGAGCAGTACTTC. The encoded protein is CSALAGGSYEQYF.

The chain joins TRBV9 to TRBJ2-2; 9 positions match TRBD1. V lost 3 bases to trimming and J lost 5 bases; unmatched junction nucleotides: 8. The CDR3 is 16 residues long. Germline CDR1 and CDR2: SGDLS and YYNGEE. The CDR3: CASSGGTGSSTGELFF. CDR3 sequence (DNA): TGTGCCAGCAGCGGCGGGACAGGGTCCAGTACCGGGGAGCTGTTTTTT.

This chain connects TRBV19 to TRBJ2-3; D remains unclear. CDR3 length equals 14 residues. V was clipped by 4 bases and J by 0 bases, with 8 bases between them. CDR1 is LNHDA and CDR2 is SQIVND in the germline V gene (reference sequence). CDR3 in amino acids: CASSTSWSTDTQYF. As DNA, the CDR3 is TGTGCCAGTAGTACCTCCTGGAGCACAGATACGCAGTATTTT.

The chain joins TRBV5-1 to TRBJ2-7, with 8 bases aligning to TRBD2. V shed 0 bases and J 4 bases; nucleotides not matched to a gene: 3. CDR3 length: 14 residues. Germline loops: CDR1 SGHRS, CDR2 YFSETQ. CDR3: CASSLAQREYEQYV. The CDR3 DNA reads as TGCGCCAGCAGCTTGGCCCAGCGGGAGTACGAGCAGTACGTC.

The gene calls are TRBV14 and TRBJ2-1; either TRBD1 or TRBD2 may supply D (5 bases each). Germline V gives CDR1 SGHDN, CDR2 FVKESK. The CDR3 sequence is 13 residues long. V lost 6 bases, J lost 2 bases, and 8 bases lay in between. CDR3 residues: CASSSGPYNEQFF. The CDR3 DNA reads as TGTGCCAGCAGTTCGGGGCCCTACAATGAGCAGTTCTTC.

The genes are TRBV5-4 and TRBJ2-7; D call uncertain. V was pared by 4 bases and J by 0 bases, with 5 bases between. The germline V gene encodes CDR1 SGHNT and CDR2 YYREEE (reference sequence). This CDR3 has 12 residues. CDR3 amino acids: CASSVDSYEQYV. The CDR3 DNA follows: TGTGCCAGCAGCGTGGACTCCTACGAGCAGTACGTC.

This clonotype has only one observation. The chain uses TRBV5-4 and TRBJ1-2; TRBD1 is a possible D gene (5 bases). Trimming shortened V by 0 bases and J by 7 bases, and 10 bases separated the two germline ends. Germline CDR1 and CDR2: SGHNT and YYREEE (reference sequence). CDR3 size: 13 residues. For the CDR3, the DNA is TGTGCCAGCAGCTTGGGCAGACAGATTGGCTACACCTTC. The encoded protein is CASSLGRQIGYTF. Combining the CDR3 with reference TRBV5-4 and TRBJ1-2 gives the whole variable domain ETGVTQSPTHLIKTRGQQVTLRCSSQSGHNTVSWYQQALGQGPQFIFQYYREEENGRGNFPPRFSGLQFPNYSSELNVNALELDDSALYLCASSLGRQIGYTFGSGTRLTVV.

This sequence joins TRBV29-1 and TRBJ2-1; the D gene is possibly TRBD2 (6 bases). In germline, CDR1 is SQVTM, CDR2 ANQGSEA. Trimming cost V 4 bases and J 3 bases, with 10 bases left between them. There are 13 residues in the CDR3. CDR3 protein: CSVGGAYYNEQFF. As DNA, the CDR3 is TGCAGCGTTGGCGGGGCCTACTACAATGAGCAGTTCTTC.

The chain has TRBV2 and TRBJ2-1, with TRBD2 matching over 7 bases. This CDR3 has 17 amino acids. Germline CDR1 reads SNHLY; CDR2 reads FYNNEI. Unmatched junction bases numbered 9, after V lost 2 bases and J lost 2 bases. CDR3 nucleotides: TGTGCCAGCAGTGAAAGGGGAGCGGGGTTGGCCTACAATGAGCAGTTCTTC. Protein: CASSERGAGLAYNEQFF.

Comment on this clonotype: A junction end diverges from the germline sequence, so it may reflect a read error. V and J are TRBV7-7 and TRBJ2-3, with TRBD2 matching 7 bases. CDR3 length: 15 amino acids. Germline V gives CDR1 SSHAT, CDR2 FNYEAQ (reference sequence). CDR3 in DNA: TGTGCTAGCAGCTTAGGGAGGGCTAGCACAGATACGCAGTATTTT. Its translation is CASSLGRASTDTQYF. Drawing the rest from reference TRBV7-7 and TRBJ2-3, the complete variable domain is GAGVSQSPRYKVTKRGQDVTLRCDPISSHATLYWYQQALGQGPEFLTYFNYEAQPDKSGLPSDRFSAERPEGSISTLTIQRTEQRDSAMYRCASSLGRASTDTQYFGPGTRLTVL.

The V gene is TRBV18, the J gene TRBJ1-1; D is undetermined. This CDR3 region has 16 residues. V was clipped by 1 base and J by 4 bases, with 16 bases between them. The germline V gene has CDR1 KGHSH and CDR2 LQKENI. The CDR3 DNA reads as TGTGCCAGCTCACCACGATCGAACGACGGAGGCACTGAAGCTTTCTTT. Protein sequence: CASSPRSNDGGTEAFF.

The chain carries TRBV5-4 and TRBJ1-5; D perhaps matches TRBD1 (6 bases). From germline, CDR1 is SGHNT and CDR2 YYREEE (reference sequence). This CDR3 spans 15 amino acids. Trimming shortened V by 5 bases and J by 5 bases, and 17 bases separated the two germline ends. CDR3 in amino acids: CASRGGPGEDQPQHF. DNA of the CDR3: TGTGCCAGCAGAGGGGGACCCGGGGAGGATCAGCCCCAGCATTTT.

The rearrangement links TRBV29-1 to TRBJ1-1, with TRBD1 matching 8 bases. From germline, CDR1 is SQVTM and CDR2 ANQGSEA. This CDR3 is built from 14 residues. V shed 8 bases, J shed 0 bases, and the junction held 8 bases outside the gene matches. DNA of the CDR3: TGCAGCACAACTGGGACAGGAATGAACACTGAAGCTTTCTTT. Its translation is CSTTGTGMNTEAFF.

The chain links TRBV3-1 to TRBJ1-2, with D possibly matching TRBD1 (5 bases). V was cut by 0 bases and J by 8 bases, with 22 bases left in between. This CDR3 contains 17 residues. Germline V gene sequence: CDR1 LGHDT, CDR2 YNNKEL (reference sequence). The CDR3 protein is CASSQDRRTFKGSGYTF. CDR3 nucleotides: TGTGCCAGCAGCCAAGATCGGAGGACTTTCAAGGGGAGCGGCTACACCTTC.

This chain connects TRBV5-4 to TRBJ1-1, with 7 bases lining up with TRBD1. CDR3 length: 16 residues. The germline gives CDR1 SGHNT, CDR2 YYREEE (reference sequence). The V segment lost 1 base and the J segment 3 bases; nucleotides outside the gene matches: 9. CDR3 sequence reads: CASSLKSTGYDTEAFF. In nucleotides, the CDR3 is TGTGCCAGCAGCTTGAAATCGACAGGGTACGACACTGAAGCTTTCTTT.

The rearrangement uses TRBV25-1 and TRBJ2-1; possibly TRBD1 for D (5 bases). CDR3 length: 14 amino acids. CDR1 MGHDK and CDR2 SYGVNS come from the germline V gene. Deletions cut 5 bases from V and 5 bases from J, with 13 bases between. The CDR3 DNA is TGTGCCAGCAGTTACAACAGGAGAGACAATGAGCAGTTCTTC. Encoded protein: CASSYNRRDNEQFF.

The chain is built from TRBV12-3 or TRBV12-4 and TRBJ2-1, with D possibly called TRBD1 or TRBD2 (5 bases each). V lost 7 bases to trimming and J lost 1 base, with 11 bases between them. The CDR3 is made up of 14 amino acids. CDR3 protein: CASNPGRSYNEQFF. The CDR3 DNA reads as TGTGCCAGCAACCCAGGGAGATCCTACAATGAGCAGTTCTTC.

This sequence joins TRBV4-3 and TRBJ1-6, with TRBD1 as a possible D gene (5 bases). Germline CDR1 reads LGHNA; CDR2 reads YSLEER. Trimming left V 0 bases short and J 14 bases short, with 11 bases between. The CDR3 is 13 residues long. The CDR3 DNA is TGCGCCAGCAGCCAAGATCGGGGCAGGGCCCTCCACTTT. This codes for CASSQDRGRALHF.

The chain uses TRBV14 and TRBJ1-1; D is undetermined. Trimming stripped 1 base from V and 4 bases from J, with 10 bases between. This CDR3 is built from 14 residues. Per the germline V gene, CDR1 is SGHDN and CDR2 is FVKESK. The CDR3 sequence is CASSQVRTATEAFF. CDR3 DNA sequence: TGTGCCAGCAGCCAAGTACGAACAGCCACTGAAGCTTTCTTT.

The J gene is TRBJ2-3, the V gene TRBV15; D is undetermined. Germline V CDR1 and CDR2: LNHNV, YYDKDF (reference sequence). Trimming pared 5 bases from V and 0 bases from J, leaving 12 bases between. The CDR3 is 15 amino acids. CDR3 region: CATSPGYPSTDTQYF. The DNA of the CDR3 is TGTGCCACCAGCCCTGGATATCCTAGCACAGATACGCAGTATTTT.

The rearrangement joins TRBV25-1 to TRBJ2-7; D may match TRBD1 or TRBD2 (5 bases each). V dropped 5 bases and J dropped 5 bases, with 19 bases sitting between them. CDR1 and CDR2 from the germline V gene are MGHDK and SYGVNS. This CDR3 is built from 15 residues. CDR3 nucleotide sequence: TGTGCCAGCAGTCCCCGCGGACGGGGACCAGACGAGCAGTACTTC. Protein product: CASSPRGRGPDEQYF.

The V gene is TRBV5-6, the J gene TRBJ2-3; D not resolved. The CDR3 covers 13 residues. Trimming cost V 6 bases and J 0 bases, with 8 bases left between them. Germline assignment: CDR1 SGHDT and CDR2 YYEEEE. The CDR3 region is CASKGYSTDTQYF. The CDR3 DNA reads as TGTGCCAGCAAGGGCTATAGCACAGATACGCAGTATTTT.

The chain combines TRBV6-2 or TRBV6-3 with TRBJ1-2, with D unresolved. In germline, CDR1 is MNHEY, CDR2 SVGEGT. The V end was cut by 6 bases, the J end by 6 bases, with 11 bases between. This CDR3 contains 12 residues. CDR3: CASRLGYDGYTF. CDR3 nucleotide sequence: TGTGCCAGCAGACTAGGGTACGATGGCTACACCTTC.

This clonotype was recorded once. V is TRBV18 and J is TRBJ2-1; D gene ambiguous. CDR1 and CDR2 from the germline V gene are KGHSH and LQKENI. The V and J ends lost 0 bases and 15 bases respectively, with 12 bases between them. CDR3 length equals 12 residues. CDR3 loop: CASSPPQGYRFF. CDR3 in DNA: TGTGCCAGCTCACCACCTCAAGGGTATCGGTTCTTC.